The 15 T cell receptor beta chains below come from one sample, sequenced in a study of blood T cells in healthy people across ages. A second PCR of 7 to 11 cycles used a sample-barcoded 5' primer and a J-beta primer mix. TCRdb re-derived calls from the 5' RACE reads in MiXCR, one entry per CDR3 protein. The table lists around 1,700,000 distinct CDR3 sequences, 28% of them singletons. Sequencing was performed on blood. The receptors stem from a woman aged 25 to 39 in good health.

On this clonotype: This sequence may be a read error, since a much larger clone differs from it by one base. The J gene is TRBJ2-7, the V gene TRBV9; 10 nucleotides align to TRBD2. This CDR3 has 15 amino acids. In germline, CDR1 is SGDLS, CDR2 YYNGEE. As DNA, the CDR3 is TGTGCCAGCAGCGTAGGGGCTAGCGGGAGCCCCGAGCGGTACTTC. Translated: CASSVGASGSPERYF.

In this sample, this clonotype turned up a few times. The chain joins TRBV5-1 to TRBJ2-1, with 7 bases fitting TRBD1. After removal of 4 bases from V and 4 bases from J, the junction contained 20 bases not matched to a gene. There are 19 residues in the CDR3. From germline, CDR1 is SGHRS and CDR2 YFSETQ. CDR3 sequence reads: CASSKEPTSGTDLYNEQFF. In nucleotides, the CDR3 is TGCGCCAGCAGCAAAGAACCAACCTCCGGGACAGACCTTTACAATGAGCAGTTCTTC. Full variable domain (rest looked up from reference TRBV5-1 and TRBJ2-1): KAGVTQTPRYLIKTRGQQVTLSCSPISGHRSVSWYQQTPGQGLQFLFEYFSETQRNKGNFPGRFSGRQFSNSRSEMNVSTLELGDSALYLCASSKEPTSGTDLYNEQFFGPGTRLTVL.

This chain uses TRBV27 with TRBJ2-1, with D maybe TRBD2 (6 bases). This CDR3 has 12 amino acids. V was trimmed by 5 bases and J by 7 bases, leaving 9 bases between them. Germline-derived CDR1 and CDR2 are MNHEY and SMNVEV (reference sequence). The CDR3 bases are TGTGCCAGCAGTGGGACTCTTAATGAGCAGTTCTTC. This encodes CASSGTLNEQFF.

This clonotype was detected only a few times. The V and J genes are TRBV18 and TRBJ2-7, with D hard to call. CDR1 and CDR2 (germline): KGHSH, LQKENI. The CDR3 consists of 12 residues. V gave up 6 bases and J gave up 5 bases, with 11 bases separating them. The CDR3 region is CASSPDQDEQYF. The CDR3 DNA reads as TGTGCCAGCTCTCCCGATCAGGACGAGCAGTACTTC.

The CDR3 is CASSYSQGKGAQDTQYF. The CDR3, as DNA: TGTGCCAGCAGTTACTCGCAGGGAAAGGGGGCACAAGATACGCAGTATTTT. The rearrangement links TRBV6-6 to TRBJ2-3, with TRBD1 matching 7 bases. The CDR3 runs to 17 residues. Trimming removed 0 bases from V and 5 bases from J; junction bases left unmatched: 11. The germline V gene encodes CDR1 MNHNY and CDR2 SVGAGI (reference sequence).

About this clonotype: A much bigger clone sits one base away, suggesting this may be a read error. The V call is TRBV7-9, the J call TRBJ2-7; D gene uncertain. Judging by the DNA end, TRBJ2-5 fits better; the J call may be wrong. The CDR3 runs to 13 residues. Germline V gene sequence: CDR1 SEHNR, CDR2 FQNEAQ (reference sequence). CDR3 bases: TGTGCCAGCAGCCTCCCTTCGGTAGGGACCCAGTACTTC. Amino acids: CASSLPSVGTQYF.

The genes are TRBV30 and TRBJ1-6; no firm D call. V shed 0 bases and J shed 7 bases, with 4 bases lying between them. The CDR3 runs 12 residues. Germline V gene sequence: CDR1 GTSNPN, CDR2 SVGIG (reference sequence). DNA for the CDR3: TGTGCCTGGAGTGTAACCAATTCACCCCTCCACTTT. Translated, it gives CAWSVTNSPLHF.

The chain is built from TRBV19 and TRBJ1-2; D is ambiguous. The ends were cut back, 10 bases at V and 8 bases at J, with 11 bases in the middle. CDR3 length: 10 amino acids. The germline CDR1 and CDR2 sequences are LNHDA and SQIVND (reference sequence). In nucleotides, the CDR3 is TGTGCCACCCCCTCGGAAGGCTACACCTTC. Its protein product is CATPSEGYTF.

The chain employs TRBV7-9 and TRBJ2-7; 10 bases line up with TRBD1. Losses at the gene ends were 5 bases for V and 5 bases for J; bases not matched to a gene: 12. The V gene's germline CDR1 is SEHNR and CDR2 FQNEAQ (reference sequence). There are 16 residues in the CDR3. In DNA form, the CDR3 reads TGTGCCAGCAGCCCCCAACCAGGGACAGGGGAAGACGAGCAGTACTTC. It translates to CASSPQPGTGEDEQYF.

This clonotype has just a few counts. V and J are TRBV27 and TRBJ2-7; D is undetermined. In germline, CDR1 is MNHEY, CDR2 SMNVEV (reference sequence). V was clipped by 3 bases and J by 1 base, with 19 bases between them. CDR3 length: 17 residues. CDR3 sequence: CASSFASSKFVSYEQYF. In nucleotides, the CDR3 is TGTGCCAGCAGTTTCGCGTCTTCGAAGTTCGTTTCCTACGAGCAGTACTTC.

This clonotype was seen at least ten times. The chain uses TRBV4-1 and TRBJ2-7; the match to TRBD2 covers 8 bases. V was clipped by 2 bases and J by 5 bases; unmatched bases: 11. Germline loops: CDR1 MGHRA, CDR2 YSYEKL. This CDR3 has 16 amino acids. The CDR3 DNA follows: TGCGCCAGCAGCCAACTACCCGGGACTAGACTCGACGAGCAGTACTTC. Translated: CASSQLPGTRLDEQYF.

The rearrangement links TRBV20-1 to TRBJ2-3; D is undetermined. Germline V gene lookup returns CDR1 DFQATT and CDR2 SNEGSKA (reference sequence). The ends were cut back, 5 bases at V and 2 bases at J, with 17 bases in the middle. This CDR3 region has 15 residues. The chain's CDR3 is CSAQMAGQLTDTQYF. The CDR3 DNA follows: TGCAGTGCTCAGATGGCCGGGCAGCTCACAGATACGCAGTATTTT.

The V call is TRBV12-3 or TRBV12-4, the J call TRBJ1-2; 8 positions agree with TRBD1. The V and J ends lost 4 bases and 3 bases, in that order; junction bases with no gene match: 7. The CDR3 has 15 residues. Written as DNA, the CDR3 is TGTGCCAGCAGTTCAAACAGGGGGGATTACTATGGCTACACCTTC. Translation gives CASSSNRGDYYGYTF.

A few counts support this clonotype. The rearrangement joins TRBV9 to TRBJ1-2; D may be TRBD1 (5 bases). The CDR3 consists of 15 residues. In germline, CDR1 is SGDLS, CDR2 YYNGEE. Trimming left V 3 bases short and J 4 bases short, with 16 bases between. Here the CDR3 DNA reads TGTGCCAGCAGCGGCCGAGGGGACCGGGGCTATGGCTACACCTTC. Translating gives CASSGRGDRGYGYTF.

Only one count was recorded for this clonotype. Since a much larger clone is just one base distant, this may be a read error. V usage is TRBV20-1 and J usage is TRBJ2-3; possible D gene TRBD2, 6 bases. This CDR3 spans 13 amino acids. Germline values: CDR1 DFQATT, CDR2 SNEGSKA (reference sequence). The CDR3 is CSARLASTDTQDF. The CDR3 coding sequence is TGCAGTGCTAGACTAGCGTCGACAGATACGCAGGATTTT.